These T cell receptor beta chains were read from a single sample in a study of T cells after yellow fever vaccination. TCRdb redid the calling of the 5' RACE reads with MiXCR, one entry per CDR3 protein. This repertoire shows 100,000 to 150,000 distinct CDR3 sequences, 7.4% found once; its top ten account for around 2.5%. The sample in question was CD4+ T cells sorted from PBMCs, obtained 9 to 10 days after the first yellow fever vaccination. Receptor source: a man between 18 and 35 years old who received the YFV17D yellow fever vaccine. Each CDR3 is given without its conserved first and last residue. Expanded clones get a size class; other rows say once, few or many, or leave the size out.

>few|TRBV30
AWSVGPGGQETQY
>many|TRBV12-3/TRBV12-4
ASKRMNTEAF
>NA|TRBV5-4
ASSLGEIVTQY
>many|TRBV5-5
ASSLAVLRRQTTDTQY
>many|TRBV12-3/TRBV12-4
ASSFRTPEETQY
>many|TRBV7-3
ASSPYRTVTDTQY
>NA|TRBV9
ASSVGGTSGSYEQY
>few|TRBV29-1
SVAVNTEAF
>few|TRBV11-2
ASSLDRGNSPLH
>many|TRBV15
ATSRLAVSRETQY
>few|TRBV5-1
ASRPGTVQETQY
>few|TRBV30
AWSVGGSGTYEQY
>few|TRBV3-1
ASSQAHATILRRNEQF
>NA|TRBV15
ATSREQGAQGAYGYT
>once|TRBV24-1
ATSDSGVRGEEQF